The source of this TCR beta chain is a study of control samples from healthy donors and cancer patients. With 2 bases removed from V and 8 bases from J, the gap between germline ends came to 15 bases. Germline V lookup: CDR1 ENHRY, CDR2 SYGVKD. The CDR3 has 14 amino acids. The table came from immunoSEQ multiplex PCR; TCRdb's copy has only in-frame clones and leaves some out. The profile covers about 86,000 clones, with more than 85% appearing a single time and about 1.5% taken by the ten largest. The chain couples TRBV10-3 to TRBJ1-1; D uncertain. The TCR originated in a woman under 40 in good health. Sequencing was done on a sample of blood. The CDR3 DNA sequence: TGTGCCATCAGTGAGACCCCCCCGTTTTCCGAAGCTTTCTTT. Translation gives CAISETPPFSEAFF.